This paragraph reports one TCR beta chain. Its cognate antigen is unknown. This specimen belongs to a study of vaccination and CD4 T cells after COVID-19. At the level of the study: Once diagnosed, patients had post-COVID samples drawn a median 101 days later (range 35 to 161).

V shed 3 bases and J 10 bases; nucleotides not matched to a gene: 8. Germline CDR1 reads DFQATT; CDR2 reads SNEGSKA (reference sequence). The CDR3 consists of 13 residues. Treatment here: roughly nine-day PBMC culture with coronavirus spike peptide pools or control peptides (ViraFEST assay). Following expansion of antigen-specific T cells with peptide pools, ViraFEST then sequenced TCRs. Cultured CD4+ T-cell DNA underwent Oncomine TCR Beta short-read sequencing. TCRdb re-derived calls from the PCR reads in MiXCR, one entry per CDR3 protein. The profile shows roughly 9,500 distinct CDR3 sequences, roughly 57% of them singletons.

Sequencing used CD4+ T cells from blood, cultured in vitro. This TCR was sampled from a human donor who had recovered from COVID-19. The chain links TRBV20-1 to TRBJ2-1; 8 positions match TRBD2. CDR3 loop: CSARVAGSPEQFF. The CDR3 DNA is TGCAGTGCTAGGGTAGCGGGGAGCCCCGAGCAGTTCTTC.